This T cell receptor beta chain comes out of a study of blood T cell repertoires in COVID-19. Study in general: COVID-19 samples from acute and convalescent phases originated in the United States, Italy and Spain. PBMCs, B-cell-depleted T cells, or T cells provided the cDNA or gDNA that made up the material.

The germline CDR1 and CDR2 sequences are MNHEY and SMNVEV (reference sequence). Deletions cut 5 bases from V and 0 bases from J, with 11 bases between. The CDR3 has 15 amino acids. Authors' analysis steps: Reference gene primer amplification gave nucleated cell count estimates. Libraries were prepared by immunoSEQ multiplex PCR; TCRdb keeps only in-frame clonotypes and omits some of them. V and J calls and clone size are given by that table; D and trimming were obtained from the DNA. This repertoire shows 250,000 to 350,000 clones, approximately 85% found once; its top ten account for 0.7% to 1%. Seattle patients were enrolled while actively infected and followed longitudinally.

This clonotype originated in a human donor with COVID-19, enrolled during active disease. The donor label of this sample is uncertain. The sequencing sample was made of peripheral blood. This sequence joins TRBV27 and TRBJ1-5; D may be TRBD1 (6 bases). CDR3 region: CASSLRTDSNQPQHF. The CDR3 bases are TGTGCCAGCAGTCTCCGGACAGATAGCAATCAGCCCCAGCATTTT.